The 22 T cell receptor beta chains reported below all come from one sample, sequenced in a study of T cell repertoires in cytomegalovirus infection. Their cognate antigens are unknown. TCRdb ran MiXCR on the reads and lists one entry per CDR3 protein. The data hold approximately 300,000 distinct CDR3 sequences, with about 29% observed a single time. The sequences come from cultured PBMCs, collected from culture after CMV antigen stimulation. These receptors were taken from a human donor in good health (CMV status not recorded). Some clones in this sample may be carry-over from other donors' samples.

The J gene is TRBJ2-1, the V gene TRBV7-9; TRBD1 aligns across 8 bases. The CDR3 is 15 amino acids. The ends lost 1 base at V and 9 bases at J; junction bases unmatched: 8. Germline V gives CDR1 SEHNR, CDR2 FQNEAQ (reference sequence). The CDR3 bases are TGTGCCAGCAGCTTAGTGGCAGGGGGCTTAGGTGAGCAGTTCTTC. Translating it yields CASSLVAGGLGEQFF.

This clonotype was counted only a few times. The J gene is TRBJ1-1, the V gene TRBV5-1, with D perhaps TRBD1 (6 bases). Germline assignment: CDR1 SGHRS and CDR2 YFSETQ. This CDR3 is built from 17 residues. The germline V and J ends were trimmed by 3 bases and 4 bases, with 22 bases remaining between them. The CDR3 DNA reads as TGCGCCAGCAGCTATCTCCCTTGGAGGGGAGGGGGCACTGAAGCTTTCTTT. The encoded protein is CASSYLPWRGGGTEAFF.

This chain uses TRBV30 with TRBJ1-4, with 11 bases fitting TRBD1. Germline CDR1 is GTSNPN and CDR2 is SVGIG (reference sequence). V shed 7 bases, J shed 8 bases, and the junction held 6 bases outside the gene matches. The CDR3 is 13 residues long. Here the CDR3 reads CAYTDRGQEKLFF. Written as DNA, the CDR3 is TGTGCCTACACGGACAGGGGGCAGGAAAAACTGTTTTTT.

This clonotype has a handful of counts. This rearrangement joins TRBV19 to TRBJ2-3, with 7 bases identical to TRBD2. After removal of 1 base from V and 0 bases from J, the junction contained 7 bases not matched to a gene. This CDR3 contains 17 residues. Germline CDR1 is LNHDA and CDR2 is SQIVND (reference sequence). The CDR3 nucleotides are TGTGCCAGTAGTATAGGAGGGGTGGGAGGGAGCACAGATACGCAGTATTTT. Translated: CASSIGGVGGSTDTQYF.

In its sample, this clonotype was seen a few times. The rearrangement uses TRBV6-8 and TRBJ2-1; D is uncertain. The CDR3 is 14 residues long. CDR1 MNHGY and CDR2 SAAAGT come from the germline V gene. Deletions cut 0 bases from V and 10 bases from J, with 13 bases between. The CDR3 DNA is TGTGCCAGCAGTTACTCGAAACAAGTTTCAGAGCAGTTCTTC. It encodes CASSYSKQVSEQFF.

The gene calls are TRBV27 and TRBJ2-3; the D gene is possibly TRBD1 (6 bases). Germline V gene lookup returns CDR1 MNHEY and CDR2 SMNVEV (reference sequence). Trimming left V 6 bases short and J 2 bases short, with 12 bases between. This CDR3 contains 14 residues. The CDR3 bases are TGTGCCAGCAGATCGGACAGAGACACAGATACGCAGTATTTT. It encodes CASRSDRDTDTQYF.

This clonotype was seen at least ten times. The chain employs TRBV7-8 and TRBJ1-5; D is unresolved. Germline loops: CDR1 SGHVS, CDR2 FQNEAQ. V lost 6 bases and J lost 4, with 13 bases in between. CDR3 length: 14 residues. The CDR3 region has the DNA TGTGCCAGCAGTCGTGGAAATCGGAATCAGCCCCAGCATTTT. Protein sequence: CASSRGNRNQPQHF. The full variable domain, rest sourced from reference TRBV7-8 and TRBJ1-5, is GAGVSQSPRYKVAKRGQDVALRCDPISGHVSLFWYQQALGQGPEFLTYFQNEAQLDKSGLPSDRFFAERPEGSVSTLKIQRTQQEDSAVYLCASSRGNRNQPQHFGDGTRLSIL.

The chain employs TRBV6-5 and TRBJ2-1, with 7 nucleotides matching TRBD2. The CDR3 loop spans 14 amino acids. The junction had 6 bases not matched to a gene; V was cut back by 5 bases and J by 5 bases. The germline V gene has CDR1 MNHEY and CDR2 SVGAGI. In DNA form, the CDR3 reads TGTGCCAGCAGTCCACCGGGACTACACAATGAGCAGTTCTTC. Translating gives CASSPPGLHNEQFF.

This sequence joins TRBV6-8 and TRBJ1-2; a possible D gene is TRBD1 (6 bases). The germline V and J ends were trimmed by 6 bases and 5 bases, with 22 bases remaining between them. The germline gives CDR1 MNHGY, CDR2 SAAAGT. The CDR3 has 16 residues. For the CDR3, the DNA is TGTGCCAGCAGCCCCTTAGGGGGGGCGAACCGATATGGCTACACCTTC. This sequence encodes CASSPLGGANRYGYTF.

About this clonotype: Possible read error: a much larger clone is one base away. The V and J genes are TRBV12-3 or TRBV12-4 and TRBJ2-1, with D possibly matching TRBD2 (7 bases). There are 16 residues in the CDR3. Here the CDR3 reads CASGRPPRGDYNGQFF. CDR3 bases: TGTGCCAGCGGGCGGCCACCGAGGGGGGACTACAATGGGCAGTTCTTC.

This chain links TRBV6-5 with TRBJ2-6; D gene ambiguous. The germline V and J ends were trimmed by 2 bases and 2 bases, with 4 bases remaining between them. Germline CDR1 MNHEY, CDR2 SVGAGI. There are 14 residues in the CDR3. CDR3 DNA sequence: TGTGCCAGCAGTTACCAAGCTGGGGCCAACGTCCTGACTTTC. Translating it yields CASSYQAGANVLTF.

This clonotype was observed a handful of times. This chain connects TRBV7-2 to TRBJ2-1; D might be TRBD1 or TRBD2, each matching 5 bases. V was trimmed by 1 base and J by 5 bases, leaving 12 bases between them. This CDR3 region has 15 residues. Germline CDR1 SGHTA, CDR2 FQGNSA. Written as DNA, the CDR3 is TGTGCCAGCAGCTTAGTCGGGACGTCTAACAATGAGCAGTTCTTC. This encodes CASSLVGTSNNEQFF.

V gene TRBV27 combines with J gene TRBJ1-5, with D maybe TRBD1 (5 bases). The CDR3 length is 14 residues. With 3 bases removed from V and 4 bases from J, the gap between germline ends came to 10 bases. CDR1 MNHEY and CDR2 SMNVEV come from the germline V gene (reference sequence). The CDR3 reads CASSFSGSNQPQHF. The CDR3 DNA is TGTGCCAGCAGTTTTTCAGGGTCGAATCAGCCCCAGCATTTT.

This clonotype was seen ten or more times. The V and J genes are TRBV7-6 and TRBJ1-4, with no clear D. The V end was cut by 2 bases, the J end by 7 bases, with 14 bases between. Germline CDR1 is SGHVS and CDR2 is FNYEAQ. The CDR3 spans 15 residues. The CDR3 sequence: CASSLSPRSAEKLFF. CDR3 coding DNA: TGTGCCAGCAGCTTATCGCCCCGGTCAGCTGAAAAACTGTTTTTT.

This chain uses TRBV5-6 with TRBJ2-1; TRBD2 aligns across 9 bases. The germline V gene has CDR1 SGHDT and CDR2 YYEEEE. Trimming cost V 1 base and J 7 bases; bases outside gene matches: 6. The CDR3 loop spans 15 amino acids. The CDR3 reads CASSLISGGPNEQFF. CDR3 DNA: TGTGCCAGCAGCTTGATTAGCGGGGGCCCGAATGAGCAGTTCTTC.

The chain combines TRBV7-8 with TRBJ2-3, with TRBD2 matching over 11 bases. Germline CDR1 and CDR2: SGHVS and FQNEAQ. The trim removed 5 bases at V and 2 bases at J, leaving 9 bases unmatched. This CDR3 has 17 residues. The DNA of the CDR3 is TGTGCCAGCAGCCGCGGACTAGCGGGTGCGACCACAGATACGCAGTATTTT. Translating gives CASSRGLAGATTDTQYF.

The chain combines TRBV12-3 or TRBV12-4 with TRBJ2-7; D not certain. CDR3 length equals 13 residues. The ends were cut back, 5 bases at V and 5 bases at J, with 13 bases in the middle. CDR3 in DNA: TGTGCCAGCAGTCCCCCTTCGATCGACGAGCAGTACTTC. Translated, it gives CASSPPSIDEQYF.

A few counts support this clonotype. This chain's CDR3 is CASSEEGYNSPLHF. The CDR3, as DNA: TGTGCCAGCAGTGAGGAAGGTTATAATTCACCCCTCCACTTT. The genes are TRBV2 and TRBJ1-6; unclear D gene. This CDR3 contains 14 residues. The germline V and J ends were trimmed by 3 bases and 4 bases, with 7 bases remaining between them. Germline CDR1 SNHLY, CDR2 FYNNEI.

The V call is TRBV29-1, the J call TRBJ1-2; possibly TRBD1 for D (5 bases). The CDR3 contains 12 residues. Germline values: CDR1 SQVTM, CDR2 ANQGSEA. Trimming shortened V by 7 bases and J by 10 bases, and 19 bases separated the two germline ends. The CDR3 region is CSAGVDNQVYTF. CDR3 bases: TGCAGCGCCGGGGTGGACAACCAAGTCTACACCTTC.

This clonotype has a count of ten or more. The V call is TRBV7-3, the J call TRBJ2-5; D not certain. The germline V gene encodes CDR1 SGHTA and CDR2 FQGTGA. The CDR3 has 13 residues. Trimming stripped 5 bases from V and 0 bases from J, with 7 bases between. This chain's CDR3 is CASSASYQETQYF. In DNA form, the CDR3 reads TGTGCCAGCAGCGCCTCGTACCAAGAGACCCAGTACTTC.

The chain links TRBV7-6 to TRBJ1-3, with TRBD1 matching over 8 bases. Unmatched junction bases numbered 11, after V lost 3 bases and J lost 1 base. Germline lookup yields CDR1 SGHVS and CDR2 FNYEAQ. The CDR3 sequence is 18 residues long. CDR3 nucleotides: TGTGCCAGCAGCTTGGGACAGGCCAGATCAATTTCTGGAAACACCATATATTTT. It specifies CASSLGQARSISGNTIYF.

This chain connects TRBV5-6 to TRBJ2-5; tentatively, D is TRBD1 (6 bases). There are 15 residues in the CDR3. V lost 1 base to trimming and J lost 5 bases, with 15 bases between them. Germline assignment: CDR1 SGHDT and CDR2 YYEEEE. The DNA of the CDR3 is TGTGCCAGCAGCTTGCTTCACAGGGCAATGGAGACCCAGTACTTC. It yields the protein CASSLLHRAMETQYF. The variable domain in full, with the rest retrieved from reference TRBV5-6 and TRBJ2-5, is DAGVTQSPTHLIKTRGQQVTLRCSPKSGHDTVSWYQQALGQGPQFIFQYYEEEERQRGNFPDRFSGHQFPNYSSELNVNALLLGDSALYLCASSLLHRAMETQYFGPGTRLLVL.